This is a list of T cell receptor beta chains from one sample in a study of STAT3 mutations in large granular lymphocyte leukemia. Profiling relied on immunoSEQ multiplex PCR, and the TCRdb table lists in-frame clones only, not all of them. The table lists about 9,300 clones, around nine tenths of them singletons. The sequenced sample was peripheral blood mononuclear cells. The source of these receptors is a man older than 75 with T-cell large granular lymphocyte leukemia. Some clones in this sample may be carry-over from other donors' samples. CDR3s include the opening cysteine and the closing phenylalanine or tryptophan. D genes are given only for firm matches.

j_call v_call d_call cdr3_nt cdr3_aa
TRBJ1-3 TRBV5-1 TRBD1 TGCGCCAGCAGCAGGGGGGACAGGGGGATTGGAAACACCATATATTTT CASSRGDRGIGNTIYF
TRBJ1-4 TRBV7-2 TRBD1 TGTGCCAGCAGCTGGGGACAGGGGGCAAGAAATGAAAAACTGTTTTTT CASSWGQGARNEKLFF
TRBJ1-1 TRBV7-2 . TGTGCCAGCAGCCTCGGAGGAGGGGGCACTGAAGCTTTCTTT CASSLGGGGTEAFF
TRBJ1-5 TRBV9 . TGTGCCAGCAGCGCAACGGGACAAAGCAATCAGCCCCAGCATTTT CASSATGQSNQPQHF
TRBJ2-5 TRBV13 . TGTGCCAGCAGCCCAAGACTAGTGCCGAAAGAGACCCAGTACTTC CASSPRLVPKETQYF
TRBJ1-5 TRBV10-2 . TGCGCCAGCAGTGAGGTTAGCAATCAGCCCCAGCATTTT CASSEVSNQPQHF
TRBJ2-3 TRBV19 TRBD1 TGTGCCAGTAGTATCTGGGGACAGAGAGATACGCAGTATTTT CASSIWGQRDTQYF
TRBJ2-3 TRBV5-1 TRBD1 TGCGCCAGCAGCGTGGGGGACAGGGGAGATACGCAGTATTTT CASSVGDRGDTQYF
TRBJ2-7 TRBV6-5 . TGTGCCAGCAAGGGGGTCTCCTACGAGCAGTACTTC CASKGVSYEQYF
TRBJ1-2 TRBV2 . TGTGCCAGCGTTCAAGGGTCACAGGCAAATGGCTACACCTTC CASVQGSQANGYTF
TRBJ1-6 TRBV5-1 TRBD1 TGCGCCAGCAGCTTGGGGGGCTCCCAGGGGGCCCAGTCACCCCTCCACTTT CASSLGGSQGAQSPLHF
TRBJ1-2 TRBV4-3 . TGCGCCAGCAGCCGGGGGTCTTACGAGGGCTACACCTTC CASSRGSYEGYTF
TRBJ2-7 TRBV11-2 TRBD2 TGTGCCAGCAGCTTTACGGGAGGGGTTGGAGAGCAGTACTTC CASSFTGGVGEQYF
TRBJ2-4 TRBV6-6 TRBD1 TGTGCCAGCAGCCACGGGGACAGGGGCCAAAACATTCAGTACTTC CASSHGDRGQNIQYF
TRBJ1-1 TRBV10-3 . TGTGCCATCAGAGAGGGGGGGATCGCTGAAGCTTTCTTT CAIREGGIAEAFF
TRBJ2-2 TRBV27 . TGTGCCAGCAGTTACGGGACAAAAACGAACACCGGGGAGCTGTTTTTT CASSYGTKTNTGELFF
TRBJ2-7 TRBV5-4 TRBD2 TGTGCCAGCAGCTTGTTAGGGGGACTAGCAGGGGAGCAGTACTTC CASSLLGGLAGEQYF
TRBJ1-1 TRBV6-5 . TGTGCCAGCAGTTACCAGGGAGGGTCTGAAGCTTTCTTT CASSYQGGSEAFF